This TCR beta chain was recovered during a study of CD8 T cells in Susac syndrome. The wider study: Blood was drawn from patients with Susac syndrome. At that point, they were therapy-naive, on corticosteroids, or on intravenous immunoglobulin alone.

The CDR3 spans 16 residues. From germline, CDR1 is SGHTA and CDR2 FQGTGA. The V gene lost 5 bases and the J gene lost 4 bases, with 17 bases spanning the gap. Reverse transcription of roughly 0.5 to 1 ug RNA was performed with random hexamers. TCR beta CDR3 was amplified by immunoSEQ covering 54 Vbeta and 13 Jbeta. TCRdb ran MiXCR on the immunoSEQ multiplex PCR reads and lists one entry per CDR3 protein. The sample includes around 170,000 distinct CDR3 sequences, 90% to 97% of them seen just once. The T cells that were sequenced for TCR beta were CD8+ and CD4+ cells from blood. The chain joins TRBV7-3 to TRBJ2-2; a possible D gene is TRBD2 (7 bases). The material sequenced was CD4+ T cells from PBMCs. The TCR was taken from a human donor with Susac syndrome. CDR3 region: CASSPNGGASTGELFF. The CDR3 coding sequence is TGTGCCAGCAGCCCCAATGGGGGGGCGAGCACCGGGGAGCTGTTTTTT.